These T cell receptor beta chains were read from a single sample in a study of blood T cell repertoires in COVID-19. Data came from immunoSEQ multiplex PCR; TCRdb stores just in-frame clones and leaves some out. In the table there are more than 95,000 clones, roughly 90% of which are singletons. Sequencing used peripheral blood. All receptors come from a man aged 45-65 years with acute or convalescent COVID-19. CDR3s leave out the opening cysteine and the closing phenylalanine or tryptophan. Fields, in order: V gene, CDR3 protein.

V: TRBV19; CDR3: ASSIDRHNEQF
V: TRBV9; CDR3: ASSVDGVGGLREQY
V: TRBV2; CDR3: ASSEMFGISGYGYT
V: TRBV20-1; CDR3: SASNHNEQY
V: TRBV2; CDR3: ASSSGQDYYEQY
V: TRBV2; CDR3: ASSILAGDTDTQY
V: TRBV11-2; CDR3: ATHLGEGYEQY
V: TRBV6-1; CDR3: ASSVNRQTGASSPLH
V: TRBV30; CDR3: ASEAGTSGYNEQF
V: TRBV5-6; CDR3: ASSLWGQAYYGYT
V: TRBV30; CDR3: AWKQGVAGELNEQF
V: TRBV5-5; CDR3: ASSDRGNQPQH
V: TRBV5-4; CDR3: ASSLDDRGGVTNEQY
V: TRBV13; CDR3: ASSYLGGLIPLGTDTQY
V: TRBV11-1; CDR3: ASSLIRQTQETQY
V: TRBV6-5; CDR3: AYSGAGGPGGPQY
V: TRBV27; CDR3: ASRSGGSYGYT
V: TRBV29-1; CDR3: SVWRDPLTDTQY
V: TRBV5-6; CDR3: ASSPLGGRFTEAF
V: TRBV6-5; CDR3: ASRGTSSGTDTQY
V: TRBV6-5; CDR3: ASSQYSYEQY
V: TRBV5-1; CDR3: ASSFGLDSTGELF
V: TRBV30; CDR3: AWREQGAGNTEAF
V: TRBV11-2; CDR3: ASSPGRPGQPQH
V: TRBV10-1; CDR3: ASSEGETSGISYEQY
V: TRBV2; CDR3: ASRKQGSGQPQH
V: TRBV5-1; CDR3: ASSLRDRDSPLH
V: TRBV4-3; CDR3: ASSQALAGGSYEQF
V: TRBV4-1; CDR3: ASSQDPGGAGYGYT
V: TRBV6-5; CDR3: ASRGPSTETQY
V: TRBV19; CDR3: ASHLDRPVAF
V: TRBV4-3; CDR3: ASSQDRGQDEQY
V: TRBV18; CDR3: ASSSGTSGRDYEQY
V: TRBV27; CDR3: ASSLSGRAFTDTQY
V: TRBV30; CDR3: AWSGTSIGEQY
V: TRBV6-4; CDR3: ASSADLGVDEQF
V: TRBV6-1; CDR3: ASRDRSNMVNTEAF
V: TRBV7-8; CDR3: ASSPPGGEQY
V: TRBV7-9; CDR3: ASRPGTLEYQETQY